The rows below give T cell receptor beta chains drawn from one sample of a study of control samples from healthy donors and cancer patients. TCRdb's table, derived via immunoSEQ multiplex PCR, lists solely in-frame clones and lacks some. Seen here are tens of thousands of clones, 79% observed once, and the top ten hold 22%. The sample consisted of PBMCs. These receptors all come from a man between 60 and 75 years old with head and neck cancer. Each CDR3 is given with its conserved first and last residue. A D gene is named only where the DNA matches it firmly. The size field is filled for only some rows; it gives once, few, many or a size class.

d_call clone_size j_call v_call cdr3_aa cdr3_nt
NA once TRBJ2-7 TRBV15 CATSRDRASLSSYEQYF TGTGCCACCAGCAGAGATAGGGCTAGCTTAAGCTCCTACGAGCAGTACTTC
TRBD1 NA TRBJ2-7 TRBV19 CASSPWTGGSEQYF TGTGCCAGTAGTCCCTGGACAGGGGGCTCCGAGCAGTACTTC
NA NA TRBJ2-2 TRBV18 CASSPQLAGELFF TGTGCCAGCTCACCACAACTAGCCGGGGAGCTGTTTTTT
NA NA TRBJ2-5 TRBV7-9 CASSRRRGDYQETQYF TGTGCCAGCAGCCGGAGACGAGGGGACTACCAAGAGACCCAGTACTTC
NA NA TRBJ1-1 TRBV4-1 CASSQGPGLEAFF TGCGCCAGCAGCCAAGGCCCAGGGCTTGAAGCTTTCTTT
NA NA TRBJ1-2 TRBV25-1 CASSDGSGLYGYTF TGTGCCAGCAGTGACGGAAGCGGCTTGTATGGCTACACCTTC
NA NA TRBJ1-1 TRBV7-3 CASSLTDKNTEAFF TGTGCCAGCAGCTTAACGGACAAGAACACTGAAGCTTTCTTT
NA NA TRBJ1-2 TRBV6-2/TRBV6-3 CASSAGTGYTF TGTGCCAGCAGTGCCGGGACCGGCTACACCTTC
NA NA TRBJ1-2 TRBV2 CASSEASRLNYGYTF TGTGCCAGCAGTGAAGCTTCCAGGTTAAACTATGGCTACACCTTC
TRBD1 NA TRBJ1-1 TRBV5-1 CASSNQQGLNTEAFF TGCGCCAGCAGCAATCAACAGGGGTTGAACACTGAAGCTTTCTTT
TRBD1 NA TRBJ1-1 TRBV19 CASTTANRGRNTEAFF TGTGCCAGCACTACCGCCAACAGGGGCAGGAACACTGAAGCTTTCTTT
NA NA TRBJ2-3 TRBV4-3 CASSQEAGLGTDTQYF TGCGCCAGCAGCCAAGAGGCGGGGTTAGGAACAGATACGCAGTATTTT
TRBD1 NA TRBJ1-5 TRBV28 CAVGSLQGAGQPQHF TGTGCGGTGGGGTCGTTACAGGGGGCAGGGCAGCCCCAGCATTTT
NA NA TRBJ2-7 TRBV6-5 CASSRTAWGEQYF TGTGCCAGCAGTCGGACAGCCTGGGGGGAGCAGTACTTC
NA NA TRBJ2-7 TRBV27 CASRRRDYEQYF TGTGCCAGCAGACGACGGGACTACGAGCAGTACTTC
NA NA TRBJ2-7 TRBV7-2 CASRGQTVSYEQYF TGTGCCAGCAGGGGCCAGACTGTCTCCTACGAGCAGTACTTC
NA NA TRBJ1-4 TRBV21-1 CASSKVRPGGGEKLFF TGTGCCAGCAGCAAAGTTCGCCCCGGGGGAGGCGAAAAACTGTTTTTT
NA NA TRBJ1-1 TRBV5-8 CASSLGGTTEAFF TGTGCCAGCAGCCTTGGGGGTACGACTGAAGCTTTCTTT
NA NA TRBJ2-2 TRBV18 CASSPAGNTGELFF TGTGCCAGCTCACCTGCCGGGAACACCGGGGAGCTGTTTTTT
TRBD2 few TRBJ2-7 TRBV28 CASSLERETWEQYF TGTGCCAGCAGTTTGGAGCGGGAGACATGGGAGCAGTACTTC
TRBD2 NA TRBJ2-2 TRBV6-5 CASSYHGTSGRELFF TGTGCCAGCAGTTACCACGGGACTAGCGGCCGGGAGCTGTTTTTT
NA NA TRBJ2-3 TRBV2 CASSVLDTQYF TGTGCCAGCAGTGTGTTAGATACGCAGTATTTT
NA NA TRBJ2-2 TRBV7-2 CASSIRRSRAGGELFF TGTGCCAGCAGCATTAGACGTTCCAGGGCAGGCGGGGAGCTGTTTTTT
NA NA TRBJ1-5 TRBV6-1 CASSEVLQTSNQPQHF TGTGCCAGCAGTGAAGTACTACAGACTAGCAATCAGCCCCAGCATTTT
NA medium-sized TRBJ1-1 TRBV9 CASTPWAGNTEAFF TGTGCCAGCACCCCCTGGGCAGGGAACACTGAAGCTTTCTTT
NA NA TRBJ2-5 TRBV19 CASSIASSPGPGETQYF TGTGCCAGTAGTATAGCCTCGTCCCCGGGCCCCGGGGAGACCCAGTACTTC
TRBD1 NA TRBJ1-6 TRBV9 CASSVATTGAKLDIGGNSPLHF TGTGCCAGCAGCGTAGCTACGACAGGGGCCAAATTGGATATAGGGGGTAATTCACCCCTCCACTTT
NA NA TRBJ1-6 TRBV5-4 CASSLGYNSPLHF TGTGCCAGCAGCTTGGGCTATAATTCACCCCTCCACTTT
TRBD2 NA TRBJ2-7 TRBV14 CASSPLTSGEQYF TGTGCCAGCAGCCCCCTGACTAGCGGGGAGCAGTACTTC
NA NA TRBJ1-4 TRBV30 CAWRELGANEKLFF TGTGCCTGGAGGGAGCTGGGGGCTAATGAAAAACTGTTTTTT
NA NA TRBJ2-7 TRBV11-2 CASSTRQSSYEQYF TGTGCCAGCAGCACGAGACAGAGCTCCTACGAGCAGTACTTC
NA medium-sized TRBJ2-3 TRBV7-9 CASSPAGSGTQYF TGTGCCAGCAGCCCTGCCGGGTCGGGTACGCAGTATTTT
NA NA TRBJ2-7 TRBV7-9 CASSQNGGPYEQYF TGTGCCAGCAGCCAAAACGGGGGCCCCTACGAGCAGTACTTC
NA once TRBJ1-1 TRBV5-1 CASSLEGNTEAFF TGCGCCAGCAGCTTGGAAGGGAACACTGAAGCTTTCTTT
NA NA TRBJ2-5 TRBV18 CANSIQGLQETQYF TGTGCCAACTCAATACAGGGACTCCAAGAGACCCAGTACTTC
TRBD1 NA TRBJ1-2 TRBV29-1 CSVGTGGVGYTF TGCAGCGTGGGTACAGGGGGAGTTGGCTACACCTTC
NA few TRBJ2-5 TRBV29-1 CSVAVGSGPNQYQYF TGCAGCGTTGCCGTAGGATCAGGACCGAACCAATATCAGTACTTC
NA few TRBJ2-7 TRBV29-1 CSVFLGVNTGTYEQYF TGCAGCGTTTTTCTCGGGGTCAACACAGGAACCTACGAGCAGTACTTC
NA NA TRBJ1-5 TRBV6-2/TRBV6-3 CASSTTNQPQHF TGTGCCAGCAGCACAACCAATCAGCCCCAGCATTTT
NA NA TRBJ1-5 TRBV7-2 CASSSYRDQPQHF TGTGCCAGCAGCTCTTATCGGGATCAGCCCCAGCATTTT
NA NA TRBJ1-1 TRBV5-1 CASSLVWGDSEAFF TGCGCCAGCAGCTTGGTTTGGGGGGACTCTGAAGCTTTCTTT
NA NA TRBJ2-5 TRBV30 CALETQYF TGTGCCTTAGAGACCCAGTACTTC
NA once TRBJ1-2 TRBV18 CASSPSSRNYGYTF TGTGCCAGCTCACCATCAAGCCGGAACTATGGCTACACCTTC
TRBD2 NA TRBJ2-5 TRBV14 CASSRRPGRRWETQYF TGTGCCAGCAGCCGCCGACCCGGGAGGAGGTGGGAGACCCAGTACTTC
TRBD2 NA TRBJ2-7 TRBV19 CASSIGGGGYEQYF TGTGCCAGTAGTATAGGAGGCGGGGGCTACGAGCAGTACTTC